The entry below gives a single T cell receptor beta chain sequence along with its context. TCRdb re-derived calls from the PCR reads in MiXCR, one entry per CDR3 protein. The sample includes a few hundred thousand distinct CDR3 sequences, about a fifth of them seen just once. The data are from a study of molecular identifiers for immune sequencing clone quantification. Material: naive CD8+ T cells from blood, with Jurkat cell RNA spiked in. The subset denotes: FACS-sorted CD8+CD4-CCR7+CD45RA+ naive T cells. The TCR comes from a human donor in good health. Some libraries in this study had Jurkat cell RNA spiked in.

CDR3 in amino acids: CASSFTGRAEAFF. CDR3 nucleotides: TGTGCCAGCAGTTTCACAGGGCGCGCTGAAGCTTTCTTT. The rearrangement links TRBV27 to TRBJ1-1; tentative D call: TRBD1 (6 bases). Germline CDR1 reads MNHEY; CDR2 reads SMNVEV (reference sequence). CDR3 length equals 13 residues. V shed 3 bases and J shed 6 bases, with 11 bases lying between them.